This T cell receptor beta chain came from a study of radiotherapy plus CTLA-4 blockade in lung cancer. Study results and caveats: Radiotherapy with ipilimumab was followed by blood expansion of tumor-derived clones.

Patients in the study, people with chemo-refractory metastatic non-small-cell lung cancer, received focal radiation plus ipilimumab CTLA-4 blockade. The assay was immunoSEQ multiplex PCR, and TCRdb's table has in-frame clones only and misses some. Of 45,000 or so clones in the sample, more than 70% are singletons; the top ten hold more than 9.5%. As regards this clone: Antigen unknown.

V was clipped by 3 bases and J by 2 bases; unmatched bases: 2. Per germline, CDR1 SQVTM and CDR2 ANQGSEA. The length of the CDR3 is 13 residues. The specimen was peripheral blood, collected from a patient treated with radiotherapy plus ipilimumab. This receptor was identified in a human donor with non-small cell lung cancer who had stable disease on radiotherapy plus ipilimumab. The chain uses TRBV29-1 and TRBJ2-3; 7 bases are shared with TRBD2. The CDR3 loop reads CSVEGGDTDTQYF. The CDR3 region has the DNA TGCAGCGTTGAGGGGGGGGACACAGATACGCAGTATTTT.